This TCR beta chain was obtained from a study of cytomegalovirus exposure and HLA in healthy donors. The PCR made use of 60 Vbeta and 13 Jbeta primers. The data were produced by immunoSEQ multiplex PCR, yet TCRdb's version contains in-frame clones alone and is incomplete. Altogether around 150,000 clones are present, around 76% being singletons, with the ten largest covering over 2%. Study outcomes and limitations: Cytomegalovirus-associated TCR beta chains were listed, numbering 150 to 200.

On this clone itself: Its antigen is as yet unknown.

Trimming removed 0 bases from V and 0 bases from J, with 7 bases in between. Germline lookup yields CDR1 SGHNT and CDR2 YYREEE (reference sequence). The CDR3 is 15 amino acids. The specimen was PBMCs. This receptor was identified in a female donor in good health and CMV-seronegative. This chain links TRBV5-4 with TRBJ1-3; no definite D call. The CDR3 sequence is CASSLEVASGNTIYF. The DNA of the CDR3 is TGTGCCAGCAGCTTGGAGGTAGCCTCTGGAAACACCATATATTTT.